This entry features one T cell receptor (beta chain) sequence. As handled by the study authors: Counts of nucleated cells, estimated from reference gene primer amplification, were obtained. Clones were read by immunoSEQ multiplex PCR, and TCRdb kept only the in-frame ones, dropping some. That table furnishes V, J and clone size, whereas the DNA furnished D and trimming. The profile shows over 70,000 clones, 80% of them singletons. Deletions cut 3 bases from V and 5 bases from J, with 16 bases between. This CDR3 contains 15 residues. The germline V gene has CDR1 LNHDA and CDR2 SQIVND (reference sequence). These data come from a study of blood T cell repertoires in COVID-19. Overall study: Samples taken during acute and convalescent COVID-19 were collected in the United States, Italy and Spain. T cells, B-cell-depleted T cells, or PBMCs provided the cDNA or gDNA that served as material.

The chain links TRBV19 to TRBJ1-1, with D maybe TRBD1 (6 bases). Sequences were obtained from peripheral blood. The TCR sequence derives from an older man who had recovered from COVID-19. The CDR3 region is CASSIGGGGETEAFF. The CDR3 DNA reads as TGTGCCAGTAGTATTGGTGGGGGCGGAGAGACTGAAGCTTTCTTT.